The following is a TCR beta chain sequence with its context. Antigen: not known. The data were taken from a study of shared clonotypes between healthy human individuals. Germline CDR1 GTSNPN, CDR2 SVGIG (reference sequence). With 4 bases removed from V and 3 bases from J, the gap between germline ends came to 10 bases. The length of the CDR3 is 13 residues. Using immunoSEQ multiplex PCR, the repertoire was profiled, and TCRdb retains in-frame clones only, with some absent. The sample records about 2.3 million clones, more than 80% being singletons. Study-level findings and limits: Clonotype sharing among donors was thought likely to change with sequencing depth. Incomplete sequencing of sorted subsets was indicated by rarefaction despite large depth.

Donors, healthy HIV-negative adults, lacked recent acute infections or vaccinations. The authors divided CD4+ cells into CD45RA+ naive and CD45RA-negative memory subsets. Sequencing used naive CD4+ T cells from PBMCs. Subset indicated: CD45RA+ positively selected. The clonotype originates from a man in his late teens or twenties in good health. Some clones in this sample may be carry-over from other donors' samples. The rearrangement joins TRBV30 to TRBJ2-1, with D possibly being TRBD2 (5 bases). The CDR3 region is CAWNADFYNEQFF. As DNA, the CDR3 is TGTGCCTGGAACGCGGACTTCTACAATGAGCAGTTCTTC. The whole variable domain, remainder taken from reference TRBV30 and TRBJ2-1, is SQTIHQWPATLVQPVGSPLSLECTVEGTSNPNLYWYRQAAGRGLQLLFYSVGIGQISSEVPQNLSASRPQDRQFILSSKKLLLSDSGFYLCAWNADFYNEQFFGPGTRLTVL.